These 17 T cell receptor beta chains came from one sample sequenced in a study of blood T cell repertoires in COVID-19. Sequencing used immunoSEQ multiplex PCR; TCRdb keeps in-frame clones, though not all of them. The sample records approximately 280,000 clones, around 87% being singletons. The sample was peripheral blood. These TCRs come from a woman in her thirties who had recovered from COVID-19.

V is TRBV6-5 and J is TRBJ2-2; D might be TRBD2 (5 bases). In germline, CDR1 is MNHEY, CDR2 SVGAGI. The length of the CDR3 is 16 residues. V was clipped by 0 bases and J by 3 bases, with 11 bases between them. CDR3 coding DNA: TGTGCCAGCAGTTACTCCCAGGACTTAGACACCGGGGAGCTGTTTTTT. It is translated as CASSYSQDLDTGELFF.

This chain links TRBV3-1 (or the pseudogene TRBV3-2) with TRBJ2-2, with TRBD2 matching over 11 bases. With 2 bases clipped from V and 1 base from J, the junction kept 9 bases outside the gene matches. CDR1 and CDR2 (germline): LGHDT, YNNKEL (reference sequence). The CDR3 has 19 residues. The CDR3 sequence: CASSQLPGLAEMNTGELFF. The DNA of the CDR3 is TGTGCCAGCAGCCAACTACCGGGACTAGCGGAGATGAACACCGGGGAGCTGTTTTTT.

The J gene is TRBJ2-1, the V gene TRBV5-8; TRBD2 matches 14 bases. This CDR3 comprises 15 residues. The trim removed 2 bases at V and 7 bases at J, leaving 2 bases unmatched. The germline V gene encodes CDR1 SGHTS and CDR2 YDEGEE. The DNA of the CDR3 is TGTGCCAGCAGCTTAGGGACTAGCGGGAGAAATGAGCAGTTCTTC. Translation gives CASSLGTSGRNEQFF.

On this clone itself: One junction end disagrees with the germline gene, perhaps due to a read error. The chain couples TRBV4-3 to TRBJ2-4, with 7 bases that match TRBD1. Germline CDR1 is LGHNA and CDR2 is YSLEER. This CDR3 spans 13 amino acids. CDR3 nucleotide sequence: TGCGCCAGCAGCCAAGACCTTGACAGGGAGCAGCACTTC. This translates into CASSQDLDREQHF.

The V gene is TRBV14, the J gene TRBJ2-7; 7 bases align to TRBD2. The CDR3 is 16 amino acids. J was trimmed by 0 bases and V by 0 bases; bases with no gene match: 5. CDR1 SGHDN and CDR2 FVKESK come from the germline V gene. CDR3 sequence: CASSQDVGGSSYEQYF. In DNA, the CDR3 is TGTGCCAGCAGCCAAGATGTAGGCGGGAGCTCCTACGAGCAGTACTTC. Variable domain in full (rest from reference TRBV14 and TRBJ2-7): EAGVTQFPSHSVIEKGQTVTLRCDPISGHDNLYWYRRVMGKEIKFLLHFVKESKQDESGMPNNRFLAERTGGTYSTLKVQPAELEDSGVYFCASSQDVGGSSYEQYFGPGTRLTVT.

This chain links TRBV5-1 with TRBJ2-5, with TRBD2 as a possible D gene (6 bases). The germline V and J ends were trimmed by 0 bases and 6 bases, with 12 bases remaining between them. Germline values: CDR1 SGHRS, CDR2 YFSETQ. The CDR3 is 14 residues long. The CDR3, as DNA: TGCGCCAGCAGCTTGGATTCCAGCGGGCAGACCCAGTACTTC. Amino acids: CASSLDSSGQTQYF.

This chain joins TRBV29-1 and TRBJ2-4; D gene ambiguous. V was shortened by 7 bases and J by 2 bases, with 12 bases between the two germline ends. The germline gives CDR1 SQVTM, CDR2 ANQGSEA. The length of the CDR3 is 13 residues. CDR3 coding DNA: TGCAGCGCTCGGGTAGTAACCAAAAACATTCAGTACTTC. Protein product: CSARVVTKNIQYF.

The J gene is TRBJ2-7, the V gene TRBV6-5, with D possibly being TRBD1 (6 bases). CDR1 is MNHEY and CDR2 is SVGAGI in the germline V gene. The germline V and J ends were trimmed by 10 bases and 4 bases, with 23 bases remaining between them. CDR3 length: 15 amino acids. The CDR3 loop is CATRDQGSTLYEQYF. As DNA, the CDR3 is TGTGCCACCAGGGACCAGGGGTCCACCTTATACGAGCAGTACTTC.

The chain recombines TRBV14 with TRBJ2-7; 7 nucleotides match TRBD1. CDR3 length equals 14 residues. Germline V CDR1 and CDR2: SGHDN, FVKESK. V lost 3 bases, J lost 1 base, and 3 bases stayed unmatched. The CDR3 spells CASSQTRGSYEQYF. CDR3 in DNA: TGTGCCAGCAGCCAGACCAGGGGGTCCTACGAGCAGTACTTC.

This sequence joins TRBV7-9 and TRBJ1-4; D ambiguous. Germline-derived CDR1 and CDR2 are SEHNR and FQNEAQ (reference sequence). The CDR3 loop spans 16 amino acids. V lost 1 base and J lost 6, with 15 bases in between. The CDR3 reads CASSLVPLRGDEKLFF. The CDR3, as DNA: TGTGCCAGCAGCTTAGTACCCCTCCGCGGGGATGAAAAACTGTTTTTT. Based on the CDR3 plus reference TRBV7-9 and TRBJ1-4, the full variable domain is DTGVSQNPRHKITKRGQNVTFRCDPISEHNRLYWYRQTLGQGPEFLTYFQNEAQLEKSRLLSDRFSAERPKGSFSTLEIQRTEQGDSAMYLCASSLVPLRGDEKLFFGSGTQLSVL.

The chain combines TRBV6-5 with TRBJ2-7; D remains ambiguous. Germline values: CDR1 MNHEY, CDR2 SVGAGI. The CDR3 covers 13 residues. Trimming left V 7 bases short and J 3 bases short, with 13 bases between. This CDR3 is CASTLGPYYEQYF. CDR3 in DNA: TGTGCCAGCACTCTAGGCCCATACTACGAGCAGTACTTC.

The chain couples TRBV7-6 to TRBJ1-2; 10 bases map to TRBD1. This CDR3 is 16 amino acids long. J was trimmed by 0 bases and V by 4 bases; bases with no gene match: 5. Germline CDR1 and CDR2: SGHVS and FNYEAQ. The CDR3 coding sequence is TGTGCCAGCAGCTCTGACAGGGGGCCCGCTAACTATGGCTACACCTTC. Translation: CASSSDRGPANYGYTF.

This clone was picked up a small number of times. The chain is built from TRBV18 and TRBJ2-1; D gene unclear. V lost 3 bases to trimming and J lost 4 bases, with 13 bases between them. In germline, CDR1 is KGHSH, CDR2 LQKENI. The CDR3 is 15 residues long. CDR3 protein: CASSPSSAEYNEQFF. CDR3 bases: TGTGCCAGCTCACCTTCCTCTGCCGAGTACAATGAGCAGTTCTTC.

The chain uses TRBV2 and TRBJ1-4; D is uncertain. Trimming stripped 5 bases from V and 5 bases from J, with 15 bases between. The CDR3 extends over 15 amino acids. CDR1 is SNHLY and CDR2 is FYNNEI in the germline V gene. The CDR3 protein is CASSPTRVPNEKLFF. CDR3 bases: TGTGCCAGCAGTCCGACCCGGGTTCCCAATGAAAAACTGTTTTTT.

V gene TRBV7-9 combines with J gene TRBJ1-3; no clear D. V lost 2 bases and J lost 2, with 10 bases in between. Germline CDR1 reads SEHNR; CDR2 reads FQNEAQ (reference sequence). The CDR3 is 15 amino acids. The CDR3 region is CASSLSGEAGNTIYF. The CDR3 nucleotides read TGTGCCAGCAGCTTAAGTGGAGAAGCTGGAAACACCATATATTTT.

The genes are TRBV6-5 and TRBJ2-5; D possibly corresponds to TRBD2 (6 bases). This CDR3 has 13 amino acids. Deletions cut 7 bases from V and 5 bases from J, with 14 bases between. CDR1 is MNHEY and CDR2 is SVGAGI in the germline V gene. The CDR3 loop is CASMGGGAETQYF. The CDR3 coding sequence is TGTGCCAGCATGGGAGGAGGGGCTGAGACCCAGTACTTC.

The chain employs TRBV28 and TRBJ2-5; TRBD2 matches at 8 bases. Unmatched junction bases numbered 4, after V lost 1 base and J lost 3 bases. The V gene's germline CDR1 is MDHEN and CDR2 SYDVKM. The CDR3 runs 15 residues. The CDR3 nucleotides read TGTGCCAGCAGTTTATCGGGAGGGAAGAAAGAGACCCAGTACTTC. It specifies CASSLSGGKKETQYF.